This T cell receptor (beta chain) is from a study of vaccination effects on CD4 cells after COVID-19. The study, taken as a whole, reports: Only 1 of 255 vaccine-induced clones from healthy vaccinees cross-reacted with common cold coronaviruses. Marked clonal contraction was seen in infection- and vaccine-induced clones late after vaccination.

Between the trimmed V and J ends, which lost 0 bases and 6 bases, there was a span of 12 bases. Germline V gene data show CDR1 as SGHDT and CDR2 as YYEEEE. This CDR3 spans 14 amino acids. Regarding this clone: Its antigen remains unknown.

TCRdb's table, derived via immunoSEQ multiplex PCR, lists solely in-frame clones and lacks some. The sample records 65,000 or so clones, approximately 79% being singletons. Antigen-specific CD4+ T cells were first expanded with viral peptide pools by the ViraFEST assay and only then sequenced. Culture lasted roughly eleven days before CD4+ T cell isolation. Absence of prior SARS-CoV-2 infection characterized the vaccine recipients, who showed negative nucleocapsid antibodies. Half the medium was swapped for IL-2 medium on days 3 and 7. This specimen consisted of CD4+ T cells from PBMCs cultured with HCoV-NL63 spike peptides, obtained before COVID-19 vaccination. The gene calls are TRBV5-6 and TRBJ2-5, with D possibly TRBD1 on 5 matching bases. The clonotype originates from a human donor who received a COVID-19 vaccine. CDR3 DNA sequence: TGTGCCAGCAGCTTGGGCAGGGAACGAAAGACCCAGTACTTC. It specifies CASSLGRERKTQYF.